This T cell receptor (beta chain) was identified in a study of shared clonotypes between healthy human individuals. Study information: Donors were a couple of women and three men aged 18 to 49. Regarding the study as a whole: Among non-shared clonotypes, generation probabilities were lower than among those shared by all four donors. Four donors had around 5.2% of their naive CD4 clonotypes in common. Rarefaction exposed incomplete sorted-subset sequencing despite large depth.

This clone has just a few counts. What it binds is not known. CDR1 is LNHNV, CDR2 YYDKDF, per germline (reference sequence). The CDR3 totals 13 residues. With 2 bases removed from V and 6 bases from J, the gap between germline ends came to 10 bases. Data came from immunoSEQ multiplex PCR; TCRdb stores just in-frame clones and leaves some out. This sample has about 660,000 clones, with 74% found just once. This sequence was found in a woman in her 30s in good health. This chain joins TRBV15 and TRBJ1-2; D unresolved. Sequenced sample: memory CD4+ T cells sorted from blood. The subset is: CD45RA-negative fraction. The CDR3 protein is CATSRIGGDGYTF. CDR3 coding DNA: TGTGCCACCAGCAGAATCGGCGGGGATGGCTACACCTTC.